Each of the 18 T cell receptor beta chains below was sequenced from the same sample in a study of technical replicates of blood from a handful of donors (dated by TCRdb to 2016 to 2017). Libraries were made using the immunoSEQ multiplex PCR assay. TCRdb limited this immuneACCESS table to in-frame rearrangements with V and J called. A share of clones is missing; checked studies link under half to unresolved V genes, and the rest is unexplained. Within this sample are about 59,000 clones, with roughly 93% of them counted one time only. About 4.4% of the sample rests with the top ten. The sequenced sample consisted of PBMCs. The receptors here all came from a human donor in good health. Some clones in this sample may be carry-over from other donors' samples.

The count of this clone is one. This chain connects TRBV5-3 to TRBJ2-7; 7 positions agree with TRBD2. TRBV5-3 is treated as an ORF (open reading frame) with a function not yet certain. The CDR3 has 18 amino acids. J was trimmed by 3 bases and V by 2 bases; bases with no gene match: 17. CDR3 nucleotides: TGTGCCAGAAGCTTTCTCGGCGCCAGGGAGGGTATTTACTACGAGCAGTACTTC. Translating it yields CARSFLGAREGIYYEQYF.

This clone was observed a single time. CDR3 residues: CSVEGDKRSAQYF. The CDR3 DNA reads TGCAGCGTTGAAGGGGACAAACGTTCGGCCCAGTACTTC. J is TRBJ2-5 and V is TRBV29-1, with D tentatively TRBD1 (6 bases). CDR1 is SQVTM, CDR2 ANQGSEA, per germline. The V end lost 1 base, the J end lost 9 bases, and 15 bases lay between the germline ends. The CDR3 consists of 13 residues.

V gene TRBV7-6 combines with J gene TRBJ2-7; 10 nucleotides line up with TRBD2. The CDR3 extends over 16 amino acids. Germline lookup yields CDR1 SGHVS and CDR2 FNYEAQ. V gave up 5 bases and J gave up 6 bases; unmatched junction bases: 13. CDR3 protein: CASSPLGGASGSEQYF. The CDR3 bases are TGTGCCAGCAGCCCTCTCGGGGGGGCTAGCGGGAGCGAGCAGTACTTC.

This chain's CDR3 is CASSQEGALTGELFF. The CDR3 nucleotides are TGTGCCAGCAGCCAAGAGGGGGCGCTCACCGGGGAGCTGTTTTTT. This sequence joins TRBV6-5 and TRBJ2-2; 7 positions agree with TRBD1. Germline CDR1 and CDR2: MNHEY and SVGAGI. The V gene end was trimmed by 6 bases and the J gene end by 4 bases; junction bases not matched to a gene: 8. The CDR3 runs 15 residues.

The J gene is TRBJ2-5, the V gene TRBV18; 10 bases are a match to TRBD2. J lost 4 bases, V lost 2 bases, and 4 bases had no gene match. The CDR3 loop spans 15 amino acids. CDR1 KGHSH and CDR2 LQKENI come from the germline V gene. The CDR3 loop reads CASSPIIAGGETQYF. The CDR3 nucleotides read TGTGCCAGCTCACCAATTATAGCGGGAGGAGAGACCCAGTACTTC. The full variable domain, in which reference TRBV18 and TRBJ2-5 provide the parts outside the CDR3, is NAGVMQNPRHLVRRRGQEARLRCSPMKGHSHVYWYRQLPEEGLKFMVYLQKENIIDESGMPKERFSAEFPKEGPSILRIQQVVRGDSAAYFCASSPIIAGGETQYFGPGTRLLVL.

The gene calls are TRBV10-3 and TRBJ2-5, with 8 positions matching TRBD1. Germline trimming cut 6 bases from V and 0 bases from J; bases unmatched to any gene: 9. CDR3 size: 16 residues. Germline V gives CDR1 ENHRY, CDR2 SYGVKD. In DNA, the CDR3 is TGTGCCATCAGCCAGCAACAGGGGGGATACCAAGAGACCCAGTACTTC. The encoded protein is CAISQQQGGYQETQYF.

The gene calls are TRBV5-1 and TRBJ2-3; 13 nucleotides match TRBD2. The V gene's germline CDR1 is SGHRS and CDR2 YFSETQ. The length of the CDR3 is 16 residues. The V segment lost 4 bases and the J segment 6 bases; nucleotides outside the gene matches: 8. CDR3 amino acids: CASSGTSGGAGDTQYF. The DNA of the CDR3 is TGCGCCAGCAGCGGAACTAGCGGGGGGGCTGGGGATACGCAGTATTTT.

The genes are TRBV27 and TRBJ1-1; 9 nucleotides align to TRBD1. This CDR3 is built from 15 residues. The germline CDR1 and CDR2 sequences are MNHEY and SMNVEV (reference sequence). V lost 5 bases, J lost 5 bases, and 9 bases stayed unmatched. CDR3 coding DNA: TGTGCCAGCAGTCTAACCGGGACAGGGATAACTGAAGCTTTCTTT. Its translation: CASSLTGTGITEAFF.

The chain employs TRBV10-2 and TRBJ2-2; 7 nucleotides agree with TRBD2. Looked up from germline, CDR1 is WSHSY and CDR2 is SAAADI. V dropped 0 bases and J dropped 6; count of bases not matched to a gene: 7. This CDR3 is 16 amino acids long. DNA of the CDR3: TGCGCCAGCAGTGAGTCAGCGACTAGCTGGGCCGGGGAGCTGTTTTTT. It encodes CASSESATSWAGELFF.

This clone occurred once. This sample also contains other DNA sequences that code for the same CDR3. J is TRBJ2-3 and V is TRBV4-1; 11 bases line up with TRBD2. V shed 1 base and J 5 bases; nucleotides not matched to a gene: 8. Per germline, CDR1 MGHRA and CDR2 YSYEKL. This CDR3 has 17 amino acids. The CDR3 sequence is CASSQGVSGGALDTQYF. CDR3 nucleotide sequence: TGCGCCAGCAGCCAAGGCGTTAGCGGGGGGGCCTTAGATACGCAGTATTTT.

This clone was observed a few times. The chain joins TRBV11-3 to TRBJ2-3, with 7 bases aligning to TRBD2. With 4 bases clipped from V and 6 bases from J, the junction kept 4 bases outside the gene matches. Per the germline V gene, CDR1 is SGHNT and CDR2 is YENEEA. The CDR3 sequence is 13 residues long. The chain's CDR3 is CASSSPGGDTQYF. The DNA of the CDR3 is TGTGCCAGCAGCTCGCCCGGGGGGGATACGCAGTATTTT.

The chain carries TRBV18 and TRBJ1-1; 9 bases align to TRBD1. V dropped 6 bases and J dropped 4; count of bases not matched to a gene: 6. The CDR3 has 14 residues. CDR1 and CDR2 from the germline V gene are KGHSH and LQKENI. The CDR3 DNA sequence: TGTGCCAGCTCGTTACAGGGGGCGCCCACTGAAGCTTTCTTT. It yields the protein CASSLQGAPTEAFF.

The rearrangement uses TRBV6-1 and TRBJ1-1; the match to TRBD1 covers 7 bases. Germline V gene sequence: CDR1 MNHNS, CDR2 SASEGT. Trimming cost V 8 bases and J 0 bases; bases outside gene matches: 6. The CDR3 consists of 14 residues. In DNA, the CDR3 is TGTGCCAGCGTGGGACAGAGATTGAACACTGAAGCTTTCTTT. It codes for CASVGQRLNTEAFF.

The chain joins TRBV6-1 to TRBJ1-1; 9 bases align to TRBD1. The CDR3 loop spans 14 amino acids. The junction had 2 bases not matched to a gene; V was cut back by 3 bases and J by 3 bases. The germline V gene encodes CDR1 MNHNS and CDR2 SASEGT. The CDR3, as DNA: TGTGCCAGCAGTGATGGGGACAGGGACACTGAAGCTTTCTTT. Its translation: CASSDGDRDTEAFF.

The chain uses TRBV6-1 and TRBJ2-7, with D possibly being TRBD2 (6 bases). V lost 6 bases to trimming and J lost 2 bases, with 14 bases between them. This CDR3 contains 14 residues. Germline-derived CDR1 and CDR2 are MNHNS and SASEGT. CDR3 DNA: TGTGCCAGCAGGGGACGGGGCGGGGCCTACGAGCAGTACTTC. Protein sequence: CASRGRGGAYEQYF.

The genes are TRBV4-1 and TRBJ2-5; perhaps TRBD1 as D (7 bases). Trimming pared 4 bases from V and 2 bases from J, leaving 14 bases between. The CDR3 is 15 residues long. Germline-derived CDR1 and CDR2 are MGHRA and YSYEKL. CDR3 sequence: CASSPSRGAQETQYF. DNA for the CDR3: TGCGCCAGCAGCCCCAGCAGGGGGGCACAAGAGACCCAGTACTTC.

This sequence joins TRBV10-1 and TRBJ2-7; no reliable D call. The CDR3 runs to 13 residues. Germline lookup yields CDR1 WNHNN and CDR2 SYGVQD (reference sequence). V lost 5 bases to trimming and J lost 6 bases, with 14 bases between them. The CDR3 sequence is CASSLDPVSEQYF. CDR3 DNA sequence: TGCGCCAGCAGTCTTGATCCGGTTAGCGAGCAGTACTTC.

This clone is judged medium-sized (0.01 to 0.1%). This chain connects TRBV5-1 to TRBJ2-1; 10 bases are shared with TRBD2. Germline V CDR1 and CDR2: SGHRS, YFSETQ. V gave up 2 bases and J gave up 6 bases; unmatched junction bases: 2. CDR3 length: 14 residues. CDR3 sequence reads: CASSLAGGFNEQFF. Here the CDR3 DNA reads TGCGCCAGCAGCTTAGCGGGAGGGTTCAATGAGCAGTTCTTC. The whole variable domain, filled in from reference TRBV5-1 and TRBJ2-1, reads KAGVTQTPRYLIKTRGQQVTLSCSPISGHRSVSWYQQTPGQGLQFLFEYFSETQRNKGNFPGRFSGRQFSNSRSEMNVSTLELGDSALYLCASSLAGGFNEQFFGPGTRLTVL.